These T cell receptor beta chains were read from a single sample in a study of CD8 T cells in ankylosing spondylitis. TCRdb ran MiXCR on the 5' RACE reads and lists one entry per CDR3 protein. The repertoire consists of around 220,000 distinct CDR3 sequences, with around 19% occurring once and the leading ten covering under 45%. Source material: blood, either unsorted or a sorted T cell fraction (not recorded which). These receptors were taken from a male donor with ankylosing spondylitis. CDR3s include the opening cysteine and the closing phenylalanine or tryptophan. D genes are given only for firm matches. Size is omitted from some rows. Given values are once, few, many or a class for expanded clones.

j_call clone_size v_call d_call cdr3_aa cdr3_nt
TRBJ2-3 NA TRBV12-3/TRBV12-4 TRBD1 CASTRDRATDTQYF TGTGCCAGCACCAGGGACAGGGCCACAGATACGCAGTATTTT
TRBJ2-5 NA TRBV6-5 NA CASSFEKPQETQYF TGTGCCAGCAGTTTCGAGAAGCCCCAAGAGACCCAGTACTTC
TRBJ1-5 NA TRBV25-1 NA CASSEYGVDQPQHF TGTGCCAGCAGTGAATACGGGGTGGATCAGCCCCAGCATTTT
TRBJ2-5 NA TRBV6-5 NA CASSYLTGGRETQYF TGTGCCAGCAGTTACTTGACGGGGGGCCGAGAGACCCAGTACTTC
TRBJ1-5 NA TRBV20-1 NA CSAEPTNQPQHF TGCAGTGCAGAACCTACTAATCAGCCCCAGCATTTT
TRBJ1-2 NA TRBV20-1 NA CSASHRDPNYGYTF TGCAGTGCTAGCCACAGGGACCCTAACTATGGCTACACCTTC
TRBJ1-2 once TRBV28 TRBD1 CASSFSGGVYGYTF TGTGCCAGCAGTTTCTCAGGGGGCGTTTATGGCTACACCTTC
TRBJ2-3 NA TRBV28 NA CASSSPRQGTDTQYF TGTGCCAGCAGTTCCCCGAGGCAGGGTACAGATACGCAGTATTTT
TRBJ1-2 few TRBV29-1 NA CSVVQGEVGYTF TGCAGCGTAGTACAGGGTGAGGTTGGCTACACCTTC
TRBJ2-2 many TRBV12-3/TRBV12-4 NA CASSSPGTDTGELFF TGTGCCAGCAGTTCGCCCGGGACGGACACCGGGGAGCTGTTTTTT
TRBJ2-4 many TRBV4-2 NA CASSQDRIGIQYF TGTGCCAGCAGCCAAGATAGGATTGGGATTCAGTACTTC
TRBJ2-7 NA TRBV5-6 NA CASSRPGSSYEQYF TGTGCCAGCAGCCGCCCGGGGAGCTCCTACGAGCAGTACTTC
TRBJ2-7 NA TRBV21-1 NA CASSRDRRNLKYEQYF TGTGCCAGCAGCCGGGACAGAAGAAATCTCAAATACGAGCAGTACTTC
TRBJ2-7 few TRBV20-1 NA CSAPVSGDTYEQYF TGCAGTGCCCCCGTGTCAGGAGACACCTACGAGCAGTACTTC
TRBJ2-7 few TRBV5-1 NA CASSQGLLKNEQYF TGCGCCAGCAGCCAAGGACTACTCAAAAACGAGCAGTACTTC
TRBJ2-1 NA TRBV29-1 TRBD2 CSVPGLASYNEQFF TGCAGCGTCCCAGGACTAGCGTCCTACAATGAGCAGTTCTTC
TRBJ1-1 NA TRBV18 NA CASSPPTVPEAFF TGTGCCAGCTCACCACCGACCGTTCCGGAAGCTTTCTTT
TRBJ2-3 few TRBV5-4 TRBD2 CASSSPGLASDTQYF TGTGCCAGCAGCTCCCCGGGACTAGCGTCAGATACGCAGTATTTT